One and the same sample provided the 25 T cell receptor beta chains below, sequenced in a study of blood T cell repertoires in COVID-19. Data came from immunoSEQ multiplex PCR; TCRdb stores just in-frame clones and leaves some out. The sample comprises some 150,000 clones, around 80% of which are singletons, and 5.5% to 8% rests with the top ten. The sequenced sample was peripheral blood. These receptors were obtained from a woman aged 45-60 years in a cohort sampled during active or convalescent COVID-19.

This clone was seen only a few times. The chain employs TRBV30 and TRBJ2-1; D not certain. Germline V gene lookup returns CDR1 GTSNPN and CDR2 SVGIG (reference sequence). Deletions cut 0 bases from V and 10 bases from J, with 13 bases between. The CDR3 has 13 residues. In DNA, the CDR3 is TGTGCCTGGAGTGTCAATAGCCACCTAGAGCAGTTCTTC. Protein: CAWSVNSHLEQFF.

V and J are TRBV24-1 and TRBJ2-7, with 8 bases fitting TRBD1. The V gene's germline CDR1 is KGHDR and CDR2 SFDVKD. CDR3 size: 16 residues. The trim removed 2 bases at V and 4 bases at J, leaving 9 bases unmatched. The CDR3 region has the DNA TGTGCCACCAGTGATTCCGCAGACAGGGGATCGTACGAGCAGTACTTC. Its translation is CATSDSADRGSYEQYF.

The CDR3 coding sequence is TGCGCCAGCAGCTTGGAGGGGACTAGCGGGGGCCCCGGGGGGACCCAGTACTTC. Protein: CASSLEGTSGGPGGTQYF. The chain is built from TRBV5-1 and TRBJ2-5; 14 bases fit TRBD2. The V gene's germline CDR1 is SGHRS and CDR2 YFSETQ. CDR3 length: 18 residues. With 0 bases clipped from V and 7 bases from J, the junction kept 11 bases outside the gene matches.

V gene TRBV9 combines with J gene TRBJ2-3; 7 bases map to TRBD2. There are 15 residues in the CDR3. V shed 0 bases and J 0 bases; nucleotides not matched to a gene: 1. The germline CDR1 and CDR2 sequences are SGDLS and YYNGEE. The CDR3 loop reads CASSVERGSTDTQYF. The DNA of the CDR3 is TGTGCCAGCAGCGTAGAGCGGGGTAGCACAGATACGCAGTATTTT.

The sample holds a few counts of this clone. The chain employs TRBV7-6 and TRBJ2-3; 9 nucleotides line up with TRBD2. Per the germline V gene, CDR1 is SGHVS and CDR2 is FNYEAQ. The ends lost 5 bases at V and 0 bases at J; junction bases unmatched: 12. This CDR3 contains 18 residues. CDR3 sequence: CASSPVAGASPSTDTQYF. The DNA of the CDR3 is TGTGCCAGCAGCCCAGTAGCGGGGGCGTCTCCTAGCACAGATACGCAGTATTTT.

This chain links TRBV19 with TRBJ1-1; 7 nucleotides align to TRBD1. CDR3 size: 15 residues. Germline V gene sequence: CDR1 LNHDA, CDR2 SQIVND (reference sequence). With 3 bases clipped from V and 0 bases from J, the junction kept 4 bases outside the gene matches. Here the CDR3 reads CASSISGTVNTEAFF. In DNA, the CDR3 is TGTGCCAGTAGTATCTCAGGGACAGTGAACACTGAAGCTTTCTTT.

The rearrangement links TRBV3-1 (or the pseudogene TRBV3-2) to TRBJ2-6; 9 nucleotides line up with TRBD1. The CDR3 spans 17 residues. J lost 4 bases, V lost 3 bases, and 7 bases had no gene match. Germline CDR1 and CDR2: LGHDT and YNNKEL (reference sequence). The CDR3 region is CASSHQQGASGANVLTF. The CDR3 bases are TGTGCCAGCAGCCATCAACAGGGGGCGTCAGGGGCCAACGTCCTGACTTTC.

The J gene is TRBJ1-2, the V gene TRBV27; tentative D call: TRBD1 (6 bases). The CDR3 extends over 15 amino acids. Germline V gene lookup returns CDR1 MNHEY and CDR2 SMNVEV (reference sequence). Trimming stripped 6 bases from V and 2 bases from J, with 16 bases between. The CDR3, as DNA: TGTGCCAGCAGCGTACAGGGTAAGGGGAACTATGGCTACACCTTC. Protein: CASSVQGKGNYGYTF.

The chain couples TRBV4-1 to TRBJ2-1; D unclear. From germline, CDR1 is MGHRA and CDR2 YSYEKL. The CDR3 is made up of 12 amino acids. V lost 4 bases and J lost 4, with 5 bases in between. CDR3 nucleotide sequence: TGCGCCAGCAGCCCCGAGTACAATGAGCAGTTCTTC. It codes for CASSPEYNEQFF.

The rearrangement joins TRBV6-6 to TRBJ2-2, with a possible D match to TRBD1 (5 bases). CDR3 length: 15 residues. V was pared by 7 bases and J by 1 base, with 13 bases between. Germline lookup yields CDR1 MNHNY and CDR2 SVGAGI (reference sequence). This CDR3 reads CASKSKGLNTGELFF. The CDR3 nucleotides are TGTGCCAGCAAATCGAAGGGGCTGAACACCGGGGAGCTGTTTTTT.

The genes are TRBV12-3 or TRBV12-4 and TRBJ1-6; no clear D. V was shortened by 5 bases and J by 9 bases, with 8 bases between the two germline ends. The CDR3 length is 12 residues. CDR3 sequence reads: CASSETGSPLHF. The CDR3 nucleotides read TGTGCCAGCAGTGAGACGGGTTCACCCCTCCACTTT.

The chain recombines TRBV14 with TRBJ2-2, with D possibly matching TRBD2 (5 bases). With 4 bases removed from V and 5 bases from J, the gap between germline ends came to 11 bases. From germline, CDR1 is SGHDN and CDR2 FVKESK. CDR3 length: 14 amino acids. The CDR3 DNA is TGTGCCAGCAGCCCCCTCGGGAATACCGGGGAGCTGTTTTTT. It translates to CASSPLGNTGELFF.

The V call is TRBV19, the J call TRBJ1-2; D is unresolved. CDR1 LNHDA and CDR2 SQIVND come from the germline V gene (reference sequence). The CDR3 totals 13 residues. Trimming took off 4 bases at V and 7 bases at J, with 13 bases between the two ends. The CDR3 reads CASSRAGVVGYTF. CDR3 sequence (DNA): TGTGCCAGTAGTAGGGCAGGTGTCGTTGGCTACACCTTC.

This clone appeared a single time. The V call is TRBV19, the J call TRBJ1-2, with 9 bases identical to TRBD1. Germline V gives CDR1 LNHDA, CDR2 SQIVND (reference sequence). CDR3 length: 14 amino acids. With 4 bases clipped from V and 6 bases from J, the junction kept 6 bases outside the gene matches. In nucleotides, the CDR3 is TGTGCCAGTAGTACGGGACAGGGAGGGAATGGCTACACCTTC. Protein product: CASSTGQGGNGYTF.

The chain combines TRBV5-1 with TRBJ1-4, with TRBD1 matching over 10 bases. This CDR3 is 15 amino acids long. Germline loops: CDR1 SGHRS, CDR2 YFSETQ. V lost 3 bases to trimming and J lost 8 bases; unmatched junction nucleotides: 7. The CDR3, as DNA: TGCGCCAGCAGCTCCCGACAGGGGGCATCGGAAAAACTGTTTTTT. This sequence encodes CASSSRQGASEKLFF.

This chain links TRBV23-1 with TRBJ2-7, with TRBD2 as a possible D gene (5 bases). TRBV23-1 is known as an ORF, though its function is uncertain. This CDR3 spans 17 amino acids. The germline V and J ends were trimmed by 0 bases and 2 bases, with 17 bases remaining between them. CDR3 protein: CASSQSGCRGLTYEQYF. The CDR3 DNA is TGCGCCAGCAGTCAATCCGGATGCCGGGGTCTGACCTACGAGCAGTACTTC.

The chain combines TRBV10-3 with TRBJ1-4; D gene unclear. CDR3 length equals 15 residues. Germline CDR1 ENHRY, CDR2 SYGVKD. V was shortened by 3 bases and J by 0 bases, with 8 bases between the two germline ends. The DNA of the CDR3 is TGTGCCATCAGTGACCGGGGATCAACTAATGAAAAACTGTTTTTT. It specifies CAISDRGSTNEKLFF.

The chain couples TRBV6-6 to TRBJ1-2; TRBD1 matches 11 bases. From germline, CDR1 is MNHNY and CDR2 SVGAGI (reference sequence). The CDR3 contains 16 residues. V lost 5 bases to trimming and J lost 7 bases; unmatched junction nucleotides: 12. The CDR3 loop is CASSHLIGQGAGGYTF. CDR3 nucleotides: TGTGCCAGCAGTCACCTAATAGGACAGGGGGCCGGTGGCTACACCTTC.

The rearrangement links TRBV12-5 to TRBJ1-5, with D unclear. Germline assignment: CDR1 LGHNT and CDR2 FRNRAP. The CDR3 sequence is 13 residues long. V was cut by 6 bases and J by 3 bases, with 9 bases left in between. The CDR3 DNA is TGTGCTAGTGGCACCCTAGTCAATCAGCCCCAGCATTTT. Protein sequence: CASGTLVNQPQHF.

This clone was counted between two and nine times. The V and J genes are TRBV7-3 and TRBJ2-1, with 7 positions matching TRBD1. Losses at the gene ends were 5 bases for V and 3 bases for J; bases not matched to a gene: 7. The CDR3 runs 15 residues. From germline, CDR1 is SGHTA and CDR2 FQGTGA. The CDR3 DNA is TGTGCCAGCAGCCCCAGGGGGTCTTACTACAATGAGCAGTTCTTC. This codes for CASSPRGSYYNEQFF. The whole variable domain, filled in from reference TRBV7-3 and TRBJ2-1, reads GAGVSQTPSNKVTEKGKYVELRCDPISGHTALYWYRQSLGQGPEFLIYFQGTGAADDSGLPNDRFFAVRPEGSVSTLKIQRTERGDSAVYLCASSPRGSYYNEQFFGPGTRLTVL.

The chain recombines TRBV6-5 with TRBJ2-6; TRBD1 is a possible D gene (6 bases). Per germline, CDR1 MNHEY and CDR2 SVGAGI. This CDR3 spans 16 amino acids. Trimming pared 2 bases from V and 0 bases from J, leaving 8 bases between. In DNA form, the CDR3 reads TGTGCCAGCAGTTACACAGGGTCCTCTGGGGCCAACGTCCTGACTTTC. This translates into CASSYTGSSGANVLTF.

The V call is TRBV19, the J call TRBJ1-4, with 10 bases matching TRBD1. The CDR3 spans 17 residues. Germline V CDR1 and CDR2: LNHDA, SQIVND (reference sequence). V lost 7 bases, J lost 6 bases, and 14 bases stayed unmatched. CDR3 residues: CASTPGQGTGGDEKLFF. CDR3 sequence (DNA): TGTGCCAGTACACCGGGACAGGGGACGGGGGGGGATGAAAAACTGTTTTTT.

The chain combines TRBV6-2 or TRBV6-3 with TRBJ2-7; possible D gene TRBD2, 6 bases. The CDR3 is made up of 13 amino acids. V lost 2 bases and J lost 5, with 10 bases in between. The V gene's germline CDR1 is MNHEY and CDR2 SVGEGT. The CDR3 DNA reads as TGTGCCAGCAGTTACGGAGGGTACGACGAGCAGTACTTC. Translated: CASSYGGYDEQYF.

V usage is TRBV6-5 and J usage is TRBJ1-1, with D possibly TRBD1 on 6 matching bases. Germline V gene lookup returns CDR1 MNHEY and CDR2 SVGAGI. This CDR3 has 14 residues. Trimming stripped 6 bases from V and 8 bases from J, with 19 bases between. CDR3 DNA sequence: TGTGCCAGCAGGAAGCAGGGGACACCCTCCGAAGCTTTCTTT. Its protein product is CASRKQGTPSEAFF.

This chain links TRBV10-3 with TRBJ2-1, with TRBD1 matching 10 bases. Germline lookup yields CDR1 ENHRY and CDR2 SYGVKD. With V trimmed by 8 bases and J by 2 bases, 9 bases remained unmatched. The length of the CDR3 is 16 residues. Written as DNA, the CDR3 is TGTGCCATCGGGGACTACGGGACAGGGGCCTACAATGAGCAGTTCTTC. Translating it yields CAIGDYGTGAYNEQFF.